The rows below give T cell receptor beta chains drawn from one sample of a study of cytomegalovirus exposure and HLA in healthy donors. Clones were read by immunoSEQ multiplex PCR, and TCRdb kept only the in-frame ones, dropping some. The sample has some 80,000 clones, around 77% seen once. Sequencing was done on a sample of PBMCs. These receptors all come from a man aged 45-65 years in good health and CMV-seronegative. Each CDR3 is given with its conserved first and last residue. D genes are given only for firm matches. Size values are once, few and many counts, or a class for expanded clones, and some rows have none.

clone_size,j_call,d_call,v_call,cdr3_nt,cdr3_aa
few,TRBJ1-4,.,TRBV30,TGTGCCTGGAGTGTAGTACTGTCTGAAAAACTGTTTTTT,CAWSVVLSEKLFF
.,TRBJ2-2,.,TRBV6-6,TGTGCCAGCAGGGCTGGGCATCATCTGTTTTTT,CASRAGHHLFF
.,TRBJ1-6,.,TRBV9,TGTGCCAGCAGCGTAGCTACGGGGGGGGCGCCTTCACCCCTCCACTTT,CASSVATGGAPSPLHF
.,TRBJ1-2,TRBD1,TRBV7-2,TGTGCCAGCAGCTTACCTCCGGGACAGGGCGGCTATGGCTACACCTTC,CASSLPPGQGGYGYTF
.,TRBJ2-1,TRBD2,TRBV27,TGTGCCAGCAGACCCCTAGCGGATAATGAGCAGTTCTTC,CASRPLADNEQFF
.,TRBJ2-4,TRBD1,TRBV6-5,TGTGCCAGCACCCAGAGACAGGGCGATGGAAACATTCAGTACTTC,CASTQRQGDGNIQYF
.,TRBJ2-3,TRBD1,TRBV5-4,TGTGCCAGCAGCATGGACAGGGGGCCGGGCACAGATACGCAGTATTTT,CASSMDRGPGTDTQYF
.,TRBJ2-1,.,TRBV5-6,TGTGCCAGCAGCTACCTGGGCGGGATGAATTCCTACAATGAGCAGTTCTTC,CASSYLGGMNSYNEQFF
.,TRBJ2-1,TRBD2,TRBV7-6,TGTGCCAGCAGCCCGCCCGGGGGGGGCCTCTACAATGAGCAGTTCTTC,CASSPPGGGLYNEQFF
.,TRBJ2-2,TRBD1,TRBV11-2,TGTGCCAGCAGCTTCTTCGGGGGACAGGGCCCCGGGGAGCTGTTTTTT,CASSFFGGQGPGELFF
.,TRBJ2-3,.,TRBV10-3,TGTGCCATCACCGACAGCCATGGGACAGATACGCAGTATTTT,CAITDSHGTDTQYF
few,TRBJ1-3,.,TRBV5-5,TGTGCCAGCAGCTTGGTCGCAGGGCTCGGGGGAAACACCATATATTTT,CASSLVAGLGGNTIYF
.,TRBJ1-1,.,TRBV6-6,TGTGCCAGCAGTTACTCGATGCTGGCAGCTGAAGCTTTCTTT,CASSYSMLAAEAFF
few,TRBJ1-1,.,TRBV7-2,TGTGCCAGCAGCTTAGGGGTGGGCAGGGCGAACACTGAAGCTTTCTTT,CASSLGVGRANTEAFF
once,TRBJ2-7,TRBD1,TRBV27,TGTGCCAGCACAGGGACAGGGACCTACGAGCAGTACTTC,CASTGTGTYEQYF
.,TRBJ1-4,.,TRBV25-1,TGTGCCAGCAGTGAGATAACAGGCACCGCTCACAATGAAAAACTGTTTTTT,CASSEITGTAHNEKLFF
.,TRBJ2-3,.,TRBV9,TGTGCCAGCAGCGTAGGTCAGGGGAGTCCTTTCACAGATACGCAGTATTTT,CASSVGQGSPFTDTQYF
.,TRBJ2-7,TRBD1,TRBV6-5,TGTGCCAGCAGTTACGCCGGGACAGGCCGCCTTATTGTGCAGTACTTC,CASSYAGTGRLIVQYF
few,TRBJ2-1,.,TRBV15,TGTGCCACCAGCAGAGGGGACTTATATGAGCAGTTCTTC,CATSRGDLYEQFF
.,TRBJ1-2,TRBD1,TRBV25-1,TGTGCCAGCACCTCAGGGGGTTGGAAGAATGGCTACACCTTC,CASTSGGWKNGYTF
.,TRBJ1-3,TRBD1,TRBV2,TGTGCCAGCAATTGGGACAGGGCCGAAAACACCATATATTTT,CASNWDRAENTIYF
.,TRBJ1-6,.,TRBV7-9,TGTGCCAGCAGCTTAGTGCGCTCCTATAATTCACCCCTCCACTTT,CASSLVRSYNSPLHF
medium-sized,TRBJ1-1,.,TRBV6-4,TGTGCCAGCACTGCCAACCCAGGGAACACTGAAGCTTTCTTT,CASTANPGNTEAFF
.,TRBJ2-7,TRBD1,TRBV5-4,TGTGCCAGCAGCTCCCAGTCCGGGACAGGGGCCTACGAGCAGTACTTC,CASSSQSGTGAYEQYF
.,TRBJ2-3,.,TRBV14,TGTGCCAGCAGCCGCCTCGGTTCTAGCACAGATACGCAGTATTTT,CASSRLGSSTDTQYF
.,TRBJ1-2,TRBD1,TRBV14,TGTGCCAGCAGCCAAGATAAGAAGGGGGCGCCTGGCTACACCTTC,CASSQDKKGAPGYTF
.,TRBJ2-1,TRBD2,TRBV6-1,TGTGCCAGCACCCGAGCGGGGGGGTCCTACAATGAGCAGTTCTTC,CASTRAGGSYNEQFF
.,TRBJ1-6,TRBD1,TRBV6-5,TGTGCCAGCAGTCCGGGACAGCGTAATTCACCCCTCCACTTT,CASSPGQRNSPLHF
once,TRBJ2-1,TRBD1,TRBV19,TGTGCCAGTAGAAACCCCCTTTCCCGGGACAGGGGTTCCTACAATGAGCAGTTCTTC,CASRNPLSRDRGSYNEQFF
.,TRBJ2-5,.,TRBV4-1,TGCGCCAGCAGTTTTCGGGCTAGCGTACCACTCTACCAAGAGACCCAGTACTTC,CASSFRASVPLYQETQYF
.,TRBJ1-2,.,TRBV20-1,TGCAGTGTGGGAGCTAACTATGGCTACACCTTC,CSVGANYGYTF
.,TRBJ2-7,TRBD2,TRBV30,TGTGCCTGGACGGTCGGGGGGTACGAGCAGTACTTC,CAWTVGGYEQYF
few,TRBJ2-3,TRBD2,TRBV5-1,TGCGCCAGCAGCTTATGGACTAGCGGCACAGATACGCAGTATTTT,CASSLWTSGTDTQYF
.,TRBJ2-7,TRBD1,TRBV27,TGTGCCAGCGGGAGGACAGGGGGCGGCGAGCAGTACTTC,CASGRTGGGEQYF
.,TRBJ1-5,.,TRBV30,TGTGCCTGGAGTGTATATGCGGGACAGCCCCAGCATTTT,CAWSVYAGQPQHF
.,TRBJ1-5,.,TRBV6-5,TGTGCCAGCAGGAGGGAGAAGGTTAGCAATCAGCCCCAGCATTTT,CASRREKVSNQPQHF